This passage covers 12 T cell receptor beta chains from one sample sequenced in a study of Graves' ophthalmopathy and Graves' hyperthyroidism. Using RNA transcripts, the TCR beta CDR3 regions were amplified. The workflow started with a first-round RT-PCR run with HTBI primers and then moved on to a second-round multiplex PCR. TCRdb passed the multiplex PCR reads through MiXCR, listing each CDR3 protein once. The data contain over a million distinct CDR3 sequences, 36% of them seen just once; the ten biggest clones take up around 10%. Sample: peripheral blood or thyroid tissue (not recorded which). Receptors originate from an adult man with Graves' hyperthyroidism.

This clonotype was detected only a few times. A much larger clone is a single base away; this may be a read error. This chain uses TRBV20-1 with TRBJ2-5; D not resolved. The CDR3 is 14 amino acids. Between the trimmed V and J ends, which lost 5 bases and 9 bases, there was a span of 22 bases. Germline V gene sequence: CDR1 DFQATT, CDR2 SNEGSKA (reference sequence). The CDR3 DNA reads TGCAGTGCTCGGGCATCGTTTTATTTGTCGGCCCAGTACTTC. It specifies CSARASFYLSAQYF.

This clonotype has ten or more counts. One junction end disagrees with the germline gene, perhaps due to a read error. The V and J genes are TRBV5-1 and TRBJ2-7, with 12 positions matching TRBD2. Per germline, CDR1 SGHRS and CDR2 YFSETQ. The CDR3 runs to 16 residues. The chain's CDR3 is CASSLGLAGISYEQYF. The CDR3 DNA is TGTGCCAGCAGCTTAGGACTAGCGGGAATCTCCTACGAGCAGTACTTC.

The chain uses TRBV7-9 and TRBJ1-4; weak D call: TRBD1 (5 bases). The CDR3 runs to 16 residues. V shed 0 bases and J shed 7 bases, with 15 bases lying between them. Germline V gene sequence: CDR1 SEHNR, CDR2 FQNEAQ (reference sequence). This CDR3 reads CASSLARDSLTEKLFF. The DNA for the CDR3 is TGTGCCAGCAGCTTAGCCAGGGACTCTCTGACTGAAAAACTGTTTTTT.

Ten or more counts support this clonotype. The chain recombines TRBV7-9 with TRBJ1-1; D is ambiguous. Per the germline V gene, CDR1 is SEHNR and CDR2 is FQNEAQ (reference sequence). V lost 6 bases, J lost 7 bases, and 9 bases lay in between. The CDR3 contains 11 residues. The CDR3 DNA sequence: TGTGCCAGCAGGGCATACAGTGAAGCTTTCTTT. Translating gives CASRAYSEAFF.

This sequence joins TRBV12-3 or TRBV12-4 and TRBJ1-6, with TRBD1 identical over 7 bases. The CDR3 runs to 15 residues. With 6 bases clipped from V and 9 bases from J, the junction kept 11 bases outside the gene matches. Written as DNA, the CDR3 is TGTGCCAGCAGGGCCCGGGACAGCTCGGGTTCACCCCTCCACTTT. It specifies CASRARDSSGSPLHF.

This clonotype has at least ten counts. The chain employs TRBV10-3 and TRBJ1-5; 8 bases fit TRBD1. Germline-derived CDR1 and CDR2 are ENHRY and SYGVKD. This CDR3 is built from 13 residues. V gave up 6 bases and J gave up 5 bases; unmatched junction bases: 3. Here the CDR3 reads CAISTGGHQPQHF. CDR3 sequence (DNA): TGTGCCATCAGCACAGGGGGGCATCAGCCCCAGCATTTT.

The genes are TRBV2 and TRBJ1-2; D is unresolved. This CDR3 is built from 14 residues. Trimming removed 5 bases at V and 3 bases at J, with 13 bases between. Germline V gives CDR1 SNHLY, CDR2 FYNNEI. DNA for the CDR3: TGTGCCAGCAGTTTTCGAGCAGGACACTATGGCTACACCTTC. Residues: CASSFRAGHYGYTF.

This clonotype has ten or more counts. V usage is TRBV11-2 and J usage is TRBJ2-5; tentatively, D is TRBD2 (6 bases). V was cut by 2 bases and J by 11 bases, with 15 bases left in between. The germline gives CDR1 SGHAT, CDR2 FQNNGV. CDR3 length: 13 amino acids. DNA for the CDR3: TGTGCCAGCAGCTTACGCGGGGCAGAGGATCAGTACTTC. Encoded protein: CASSLRGAEDQYF.

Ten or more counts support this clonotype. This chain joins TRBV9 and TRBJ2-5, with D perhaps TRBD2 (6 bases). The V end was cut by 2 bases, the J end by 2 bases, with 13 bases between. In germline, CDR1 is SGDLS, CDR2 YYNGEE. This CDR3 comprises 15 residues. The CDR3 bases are TGTGCCAGCAGCGTGGGAGAGACTAGTCAAGAGACCCAGTACTTC. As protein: CASSVGETSQETQYF.

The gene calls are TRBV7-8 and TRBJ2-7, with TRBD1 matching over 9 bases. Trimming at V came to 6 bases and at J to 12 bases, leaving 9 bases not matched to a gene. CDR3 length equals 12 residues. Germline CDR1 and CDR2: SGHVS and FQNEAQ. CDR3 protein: CASRSGTGRLYF. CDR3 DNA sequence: TGTGCCAGCAGGTCTGGGACAGGGCGCCTGTACTTC.

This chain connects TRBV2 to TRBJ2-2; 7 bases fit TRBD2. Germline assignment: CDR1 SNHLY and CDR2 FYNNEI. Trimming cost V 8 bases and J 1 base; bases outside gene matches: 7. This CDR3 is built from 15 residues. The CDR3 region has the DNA TGTGCCAGCTCGGAGGCTAGCGGGAACACCGGGGAGCTGTTTTTT. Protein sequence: CASSEASGNTGELFF.

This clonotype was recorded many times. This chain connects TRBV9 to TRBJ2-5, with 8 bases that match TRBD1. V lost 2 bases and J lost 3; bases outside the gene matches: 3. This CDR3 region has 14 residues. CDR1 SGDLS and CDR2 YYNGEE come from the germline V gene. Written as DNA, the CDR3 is TGTGCCAGCAGCGTGGACAGGGTCGAAGAGACCCAGTACTTC. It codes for CASSVDRVEETQYF.